This TCR beta chain was profiled in a study of cytomegalovirus exposure and HLA in healthy donors. Study-wide points: Cytomegalovirus association was listed for around 180 TCR beta chains.

Note on this clone: Its antigen is unknown.

TCRdb keeps only in-frame clones here, not all; method: immunoSEQ multiplex PCR. Altogether about 140,000 clones are present, approximately 86% being singletons, with the ten largest covering approximately 10%. V lost 4 bases and J 1 base, leaving 10 bases between the germline ends. Germline CDR1 is LNHDA and CDR2 is SQIVND (reference sequence). The CDR3 has 14 residues. This receptor was taken from a man between 18 and 35 years old in good health and CMV-seropositive. This chain joins TRBV19 and TRBJ1-2; D is ambiguous. Sequencing input: PBMCs. The CDR3 loop is CASSTYSGNYGYTF. The CDR3 coding sequence is TGTGCCAGTAGTACCTACTCAGGTAACTATGGCTACACCTTC.